This TCR beta chain was identified in a study of cytomegalovirus exposure and HLA in healthy donors. In regard to this clone: Its specificity is not known.

The repertoire was sequenced with immunoSEQ multiplex PCR; TCRdb's copy has only in-frame clones and lacks some. This repertoire shows approximately 160,000 clones, 75% to 95% found once; its top ten account for 3%. The CDR3 covers 16 residues. The V end was cut by 1 base, the J end by 3 bases, with 15 bases between. Germline V gene data show CDR1 as SGHAT and CDR2 as FQNNGV. General observations from the study: Rare TCR sequences predominated, though certain public TCRs were found in many donors. First-cohort TCR clusters tended to co-occur in the 90 to 150 validation repertoires, a later analysis found.

Sequences were obtained from PBMCs. The sequence was collected from a woman between 18 and 29 years old in good health and CMV-seropositive. The chain recombines TRBV11-2 with TRBJ1-1; perhaps TRBD1 as D (5 bases). CDR3 DNA: TGTGCCAGCAGCTTAGCAGGGTCTCTATGGGACACTGAAGCTTTCTTT. Its protein product is CASSLAGSLWDTEAFF. Based on the CDR3 plus reference TRBV11-2 and TRBJ1-1, the full variable domain is EAGVAQSPRYKIIEKRQSVAFWCNPISGHATLYWYQQILGQGPKLLIQFQNNGVVDDSQLPKDRFSAERLKGVDSTLKIQPAKLEDSAVYLCASSLAGSLWDTEAFFGQGTRLTVV.